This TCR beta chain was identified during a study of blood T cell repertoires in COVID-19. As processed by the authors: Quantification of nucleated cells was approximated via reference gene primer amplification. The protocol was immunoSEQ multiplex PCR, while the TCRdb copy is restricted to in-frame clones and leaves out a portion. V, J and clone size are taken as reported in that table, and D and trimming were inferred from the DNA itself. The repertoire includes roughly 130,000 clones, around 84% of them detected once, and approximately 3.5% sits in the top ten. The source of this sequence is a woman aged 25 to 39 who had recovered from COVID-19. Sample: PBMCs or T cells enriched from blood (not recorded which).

As DNA, the CDR3 is TGCGCCAGCAGCCGACAGGGAGAAAATGAAAAACTGTTTTTT. This translates into CASSRQGENEKLFF. The chain recombines TRBV5-1 with TRBJ1-4; 7 bases match TRBD1. CDR1 is SGHRS and CDR2 is YFSETQ in the germline V gene. This CDR3 region has 14 residues. The junction had 5 bases not matched to a gene; V was cut back by 4 bases and J by 5 bases. Combining the CDR3 with reference TRBV5-1 and TRBJ1-4 gives the whole variable domain KAGVTQTPRYLIKTRGQQVTLSCSPISGHRSVSWYQQTPGQGLQFLFEYFSETQRNKGNFPGRFSGRQFSNSRSEMNVSTLELGDSALYLCASSRQGENEKLFFGSGTQLSVL.